This section outlines one TCR beta chain sequence together with its context. The data derive from a study of cytomegalovirus exposure and HLA in healthy donors. This CDR3 contains 12 residues. Germline CDR1 LGHNA, CDR2 YNFKEQ. The V end lost 5 bases, the J end lost 5 bases, and 6 bases lay between the germline ends. Likely unrecorded immune exposures existed in these nominally healthy donors. PCR was performed using 60 Vbeta and 13 Jbeta primers. Assay: immunoSEQ multiplex PCR; the TCRdb copy retains only in-frame clones and omits some. The table shows some 120,000 clones, with 75% to 85% occurring only once.

This chain links TRBV4-2 with TRBJ2-2; D gene uncertain. Sequenced material: PBMCs. The TCR comes from a male donor in good health and CMV-seronegative. The CDR3 DNA reads TGTGCCAGCAGCGAACGGACCGGGGAGCTGTTTTTT. This sequence encodes CASSERTGELFF.